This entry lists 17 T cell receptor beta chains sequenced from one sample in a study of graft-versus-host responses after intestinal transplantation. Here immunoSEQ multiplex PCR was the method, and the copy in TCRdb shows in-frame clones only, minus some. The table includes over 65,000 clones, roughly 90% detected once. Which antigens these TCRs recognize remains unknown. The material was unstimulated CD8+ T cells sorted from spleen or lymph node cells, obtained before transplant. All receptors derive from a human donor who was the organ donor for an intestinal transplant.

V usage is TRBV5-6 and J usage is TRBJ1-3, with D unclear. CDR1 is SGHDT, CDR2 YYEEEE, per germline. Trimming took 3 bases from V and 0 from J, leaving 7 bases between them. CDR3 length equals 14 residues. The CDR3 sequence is CASSYQRSGNTIYF. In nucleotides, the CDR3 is TGTGCCAGCAGCTACCAGCGCTCTGGAAACACCATATATTTT. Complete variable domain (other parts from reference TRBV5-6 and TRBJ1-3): DAGVTQSPTHLIKTRGQQVTLRCSPKSGHDTVSWYQQALGQGPQFIFQYYEEEERQRGNFPDRFSGHQFPNYSSELNVNALLLGDSALYLCASSYQRSGNTIYFGEGSWLTVV.

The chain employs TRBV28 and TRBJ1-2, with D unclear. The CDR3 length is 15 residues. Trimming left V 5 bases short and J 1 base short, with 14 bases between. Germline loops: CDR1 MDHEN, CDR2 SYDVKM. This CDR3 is CASSVLVRHNYGYTF. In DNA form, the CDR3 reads TGTGCCAGCAGTGTTTTGGTTAGACATAACTATGGCTACACCTTC.

CDR3 in amino acids: CASSQALATSYEQYF. CDR3 coding DNA: TGTGCCAGCAGCCAAGCGCTAGCGACCTCCTACGAGCAGTACTTC. The V call is TRBV14, the J call TRBJ2-7; TRBD2 might be the D (6 bases). V lost 1 base to trimming and J lost 0 bases, with 10 bases between them. This CDR3 is built from 15 residues. Germline loops: CDR1 SGHDN, CDR2 FVKESK. Using reference TRBV14 and TRBJ2-7 for the parts outside the CDR3, the full variable domain is EAGVTQFPSHSVIEKGQTVTLRCDPISGHDNLYWYRRVMGKEIKFLLHFVKESKQDESGMPNNRFLAERTGGTYSTLKVQPAELEDSGVYFCASSQALATSYEQYFGPGTRLTVT.

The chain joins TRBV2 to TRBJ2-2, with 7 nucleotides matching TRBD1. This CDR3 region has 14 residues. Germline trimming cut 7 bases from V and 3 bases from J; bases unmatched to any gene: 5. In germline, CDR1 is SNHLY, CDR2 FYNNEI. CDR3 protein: CASTLGQYTGELFF. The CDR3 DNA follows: TGTGCCAGCACCCTGGGACAGTACACCGGGGAGCTGTTTTTT.

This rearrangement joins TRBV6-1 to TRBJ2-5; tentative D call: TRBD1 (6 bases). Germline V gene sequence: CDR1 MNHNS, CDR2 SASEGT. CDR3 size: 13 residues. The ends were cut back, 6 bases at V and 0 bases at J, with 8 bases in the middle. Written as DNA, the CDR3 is TGTGCCAGCAGAACAGGGAACCAAGAGACCCAGTACTTC. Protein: CASRTGNQETQYF.

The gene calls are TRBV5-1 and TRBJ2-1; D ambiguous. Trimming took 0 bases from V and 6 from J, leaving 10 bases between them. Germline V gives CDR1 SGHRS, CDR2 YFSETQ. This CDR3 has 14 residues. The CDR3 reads CASSLVGLRNEQFF. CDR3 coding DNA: TGCGCCAGCAGCTTGGTCGGCTTGCGCAATGAGCAGTTCTTC.

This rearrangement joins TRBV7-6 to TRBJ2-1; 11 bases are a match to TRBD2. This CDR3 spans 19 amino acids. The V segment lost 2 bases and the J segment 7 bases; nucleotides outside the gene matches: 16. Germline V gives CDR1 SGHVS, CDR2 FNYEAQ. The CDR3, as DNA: TGTGCCAGCAGCTTATCTGGGACTAGCGGATGGTACAGGGGAAATGAGCAGTTCTTC. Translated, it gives CASSLSGTSGWYRGNEQFF.

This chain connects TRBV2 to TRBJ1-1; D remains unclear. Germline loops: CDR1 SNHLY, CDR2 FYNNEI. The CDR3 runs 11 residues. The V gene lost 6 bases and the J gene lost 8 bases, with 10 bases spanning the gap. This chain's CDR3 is CASRRRREAFF. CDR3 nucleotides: TGTGCCAGCAGGAGACGGAGAGAAGCTTTCTTT. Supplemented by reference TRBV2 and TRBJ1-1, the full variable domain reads EPEVTQTPSHQVTQMGQEVILRCVPISNHLYFYWYRQILGQKVEFLVSFYNNEISEKSEIFDDQFSVERPDGSNFTLKIRSTKLEDSAMYFCASRRRREAFFGQGTRLTVV.

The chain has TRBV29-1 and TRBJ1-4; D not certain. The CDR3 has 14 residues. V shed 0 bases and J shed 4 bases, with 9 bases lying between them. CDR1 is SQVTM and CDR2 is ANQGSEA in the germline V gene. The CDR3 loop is CSVEDRPRNEKLFF. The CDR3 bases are TGCAGCGTTGAAGATCGGCCTCGTAATGAAAAACTGTTTTTT.

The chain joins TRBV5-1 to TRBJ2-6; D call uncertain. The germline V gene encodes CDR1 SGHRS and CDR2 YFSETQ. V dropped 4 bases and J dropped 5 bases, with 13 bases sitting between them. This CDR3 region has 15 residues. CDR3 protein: CASSLSSIRANVLTF. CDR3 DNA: TGCGCCAGCAGCCTTTCGTCGATTCGGGCCAACGTCCTGACTTTC.

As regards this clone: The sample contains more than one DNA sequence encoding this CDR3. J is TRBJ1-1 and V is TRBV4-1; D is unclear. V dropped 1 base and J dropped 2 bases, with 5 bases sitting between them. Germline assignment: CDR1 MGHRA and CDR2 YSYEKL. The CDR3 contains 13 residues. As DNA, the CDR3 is TGCGCCAGCAGCCAAGTGGGTAACACTGAAGCTTTCTTT. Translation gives CASSQVGNTEAFF.

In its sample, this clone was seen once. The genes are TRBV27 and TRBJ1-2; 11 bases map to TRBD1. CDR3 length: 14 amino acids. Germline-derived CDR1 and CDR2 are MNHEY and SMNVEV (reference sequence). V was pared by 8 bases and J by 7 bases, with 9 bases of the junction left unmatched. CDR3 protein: CASGAGTGGGGYTF. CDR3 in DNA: TGTGCCAGCGGCGCCGGGACAGGGGGTGGTGGCTACACCTTC.

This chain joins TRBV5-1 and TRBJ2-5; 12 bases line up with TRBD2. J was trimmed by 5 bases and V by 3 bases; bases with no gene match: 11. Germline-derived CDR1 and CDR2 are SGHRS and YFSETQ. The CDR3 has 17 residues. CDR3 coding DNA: TGCGCCAGCAGCTCGCTCGGACTAGCGGGGATGGAGGAGACCCAGTACTTC. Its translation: CASSSLGLAGMEETQYF.

CDR3 nucleotides: TGTGCCAGCAGGTGGGAGAACACTGAAGCTTTCTTT. Residues: CASRWENTEAFF. The chain combines TRBV7-9 with TRBJ1-1; the D is unclear. This CDR3 has 12 residues. Germline CDR1 is SEHNR and CDR2 is FQNEAQ (reference sequence). The V end lost 6 bases, the J end lost 1 base, and 6 bases lay between the germline ends.

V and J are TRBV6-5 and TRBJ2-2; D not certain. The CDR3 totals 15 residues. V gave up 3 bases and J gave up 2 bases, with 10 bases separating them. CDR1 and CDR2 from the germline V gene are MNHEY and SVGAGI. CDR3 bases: TGTGCCAGCAGTTATGGCGGATCCAACACCGGGGAGCTGTTTTTT. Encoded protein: CASSYGGSNTGELFF.

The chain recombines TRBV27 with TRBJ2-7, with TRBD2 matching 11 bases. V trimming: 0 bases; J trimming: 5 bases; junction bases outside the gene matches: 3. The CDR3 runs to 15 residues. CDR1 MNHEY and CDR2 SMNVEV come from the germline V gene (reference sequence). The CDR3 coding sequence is TGTGCCAGCAGTTTATCTAGCGGGAGGGACCACGAGCAGTACTTC. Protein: CASSLSSGRDHEQYF.

The CDR3 region has the DNA TGTGCCAGTAGTATTATCTTTTACAATGAGCAGTTCTTC. Encoded protein: CASSIIFYNEQFF. The rearrangement uses TRBV19 and TRBJ2-1; D is uncertain. Per the germline V gene, CDR1 is LNHDA and CDR2 is SQIVND (reference sequence). V was pared by 3 bases and J by 4 bases, with 7 bases between. CDR3 size: 13 residues. Looking up the rest from reference TRBV19 and TRBJ2-1 gives the full variable domain: DGGITQSPKYLFRKEGQNVTLSCEQNLNHDAMYWYRQDPGQGLRLIYYSQIVNDFQKGDIAEGYSVSREKKESFPLTVTSAQKNPTAFYLCASSIIFYNEQFFGPGTRLTVL.